Following are 22 T cell receptor beta chains from one sample sequenced in a study of early T cells in non-severe SARS-CoV-2 infection. One entry per CDR3 protein results from TCRdb running MiXCR on the 5' RACE reads. The sample yields tens of thousands of distinct CDR3 sequences, 14% seen once. Sequencing was done on a sample of whole blood. The receptors come from an adult who was a healthcare worker with PCR-confirmed SARS-CoV-2 infection or an uninfected control (not recorded which).

This clonotype occurred many times. The chain couples TRBV20-1 to TRBJ2-1; 9 bases match TRBD1. The CDR3 has 13 residues. Per germline, CDR1 DFQATT and CDR2 SNEGSKA (reference sequence). Unmatched junction bases numbered 7, after V lost 8 bases and J lost 5 bases. In DNA, the CDR3 is TGCAGTCGGTCGGGACAGGGCGACAATGAGCAGTTCTTC. It codes for CSRSGQGDNEQFF.

The sample holds a few counts of this clonotype. The CDR3 nucleotides read TGTGCCAGCAGCTTATCGGGGGAGCTTGAAGCTTTCTTT. Amino acid sequence: CASSLSGELEAFF. This chain uses TRBV11-3 with TRBJ1-1; tentatively, D is TRBD1 (5 bases). From germline, CDR1 is SGHNT and CDR2 YENEEA. The V and J ends lost 2 bases and 7 bases respectively, with 11 bases between them. The CDR3 runs to 13 residues.

This clonotype has a handful of counts. This chain connects TRBV6-6 to TRBJ1-2; 11 bases map to TRBD1. The V gene end was trimmed by 0 bases and the J gene end by 7 bases; junction bases not matched to a gene: 7. The germline V gene encodes CDR1 MNHNY and CDR2 SVGAGI (reference sequence). This CDR3 is built from 16 residues. CDR3 bases: TGTGCCAGCAGTTACTCGGGGGACAGGGGGTCTTCTGGCTACACCTTC. Its translation is CASSYSGDRGSSGYTF.

This clonotype has a count of ten or more. The rearrangement uses TRBV3-1 and TRBJ1-2; TRBD1 is a possible D gene (5 bases). The CDR3 extends over 14 amino acids. Germline V lookup: CDR1 LGHDT, CDR2 YNNKEL (reference sequence). V was clipped by 1 base and J by 4 bases, with 10 bases between them. CDR3 sequence reads: CASSQVSGSYGYTF. The DNA for the CDR3 is TGTGCCAGCAGCCAAGTATCAGGGAGCTATGGCTACACCTTC.

This chain uses TRBV14 with TRBJ1-2; no reliable D call. Germline CDR1 SGHDN, CDR2 FVKESK. The V end was cut by 0 bases, the J end by 4 bases, with 12 bases between. The CDR3 covers 15 residues. The CDR3 DNA follows: TGTGCCAGCAGCCAAGAGTGGGCAGGAACCTATGGCTACACCTTC. Its protein is CASSQEWAGTYGYTF.

In regard to this clonotype: One junction end disagrees with the germline gene, perhaps due to a read error. J is TRBJ1-4 and V is TRBV5-8; possible D gene TRBD1, 6 bases. Germline V gene lookup returns CDR1 SGHTS and CDR2 YDEGEE. CDR3 length equals 15 residues. CDR3 sequence (DNA): TGTGCCAGCACCTTGGGGGCAGGCACTAATGAAAAACTGTTTTTT. As protein: CASTLGAGTNEKLFF.

This chain uses TRBV18 with TRBJ2-7; D is perhaps TRBD2 (5 bases). The ends were cut back, 2 bases at V and 2 bases at J, with 13 bases in the middle. The CDR3 contains 15 residues. Germline V CDR1 and CDR2: KGHSH, LQKENI. The CDR3 here is CASSPRDHGTYEQYF. The CDR3 coding sequence is TGTGCCAGCTCACCAAGGGATCACGGGACCTACGAGCAGTACTTC.

The rearrangement links TRBV6-2 or TRBV6-3 to TRBJ2-1, with a tentative D call TRBD2 (6 bases). Per germline, CDR1 MNHEY and CDR2 SVGEGT. Trimming pared 6 bases from V and 10 bases from J, leaving 19 bases between. The CDR3 covers 14 residues. In nucleotides, the CDR3 is TGTGCCAGCAGCCCCGGGACTTCCATTCGAGAGCAGTTCTTC. As protein: CASSPGTSIREQFF.

The chain links TRBV11-2 to TRBJ1-2; D perhaps matches TRBD1 (6 bases). The CDR3 runs 14 residues. V gave up 5 bases and J gave up 8 bases, with 18 bases separating them. CDR1 SGHAT and CDR2 FQNNGV come from the germline V gene. The CDR3 DNA follows: TGTGCCAGCAGCCTACCTAGCGGGGGCGGAGGCTACACCTTC. Amino acids: CASSLPSGGGGYTF.

The table lists this clonotype with many counts. The gene calls are TRBV6-1 and TRBJ2-2; no clear D gene. The germline CDR1 and CDR2 sequences are MNHNS and SASEGT. The CDR3 has 13 amino acids. Trimming stripped 7 bases from V and 7 bases from J, with 13 bases between. The CDR3 loop is CASTPTPYGELFF. CDR3 DNA sequence: TGTGCCAGCACCCCGACCCCGTACGGGGAGCTGTTTTTT.

The chain uses TRBV27 and TRBJ2-4, with a possible D match to TRBD2 (6 bases). CDR1 is MNHEY, CDR2 SMNVEV, per germline (reference sequence). This CDR3 has 17 amino acids. Trimming cost V 1 base and J 0 bases, with 13 bases left between them. Here the CDR3 reads CASSLWGGLLAKNIQYF. CDR3 DNA sequence: TGTGCCAGCAGTTTATGGGGAGGACTTCTAGCCAAAAACATTCAGTACTTC.

This clonotype has just a few counts. The chain employs TRBV4-3 and TRBJ2-6; 7 positions match TRBD1. The CDR3 totals 16 residues. Germline-derived CDR1 and CDR2 are LGHNA and YSLEER. V lost 4 bases, J lost 0 bases, and 3 bases stayed unmatched. This chain's CDR3 is CASSRDRASGANVLTF. In DNA, the CDR3 is TGCGCCAGCAGCCGGGACAGAGCCTCTGGGGCCAACGTCCTGACTTTC.

In this sample, this clonotype turned up many times. The V gene is TRBV29-1, the J gene TRBJ1-2; TRBD1 is a possible D gene (5 bases). CDR3 length equals 12 residues. The V end lost 3 bases, the J end lost 4 bases, and 9 bases lay between the germline ends. The germline V gene has CDR1 SQVTM and CDR2 ANQGSEA. The CDR3 DNA follows: TGCAGCGTTGATCCAGGGTCCTATGGCTACACCTTC. Translating it yields CSVDPGSYGYTF. Full variable domain (rest looked up from reference TRBV29-1 and TRBJ1-2): SAVISQKPSRDICQRGTSLTIQCQVDSQVTMMFWYRQQPGQSLTLIATANQGSEATYESGFVIDKFPISRPNLTFSTLTVSNMSPEDSSIYLCSVDPGSYGYTFGSGTRLTVV.

This clonotype was recorded at least ten times. This rearrangement joins TRBV7-9 to TRBJ2-5, with TRBD1 identical over 10 bases. Germline loops: CDR1 SEHNR, CDR2 FQNEAQ (reference sequence). The CDR3 has 15 residues. Losses at the gene ends were 5 bases for V and 5 bases for J; bases not matched to a gene: 8. The CDR3 reads CASSRQGAGLETQYF. The CDR3 DNA reads TGTGCCAGCAGCCGACAGGGGGCCGGCCTCGAGACCCAGTACTTC.

This chain links TRBV20-1 with TRBJ2-3, with D possibly TRBD1 on 6 matching bases. CDR1 and CDR2 from the germline V gene are DFQATT and SNEGSKA (reference sequence). The CDR3 contains 15 residues. The ends were cut back, 1 base at V and 7 bases at J, with 18 bases in the middle. CDR3 DNA: TGCAGTGCTAGAGTCGCAGGGGCCACACACAATACGCAGTATTTT. It translates to CSARVAGATHNTQYF.

This clonotype came up many times. The J gene is TRBJ2-5, the V gene TRBV6-1; TRBD2 agrees at 7 bases. The CDR3 runs 16 residues. Per the germline V gene, CDR1 is MNHNS and CDR2 is SASEGT. The J segment lost 4 bases and the V segment lost 5 bases, leaving 13 bases of the junction unmatched. The CDR3 spells CASSSGRTREVETQYF. The CDR3 DNA is TGTGCCAGCAGTTCTGGAAGGACTAGAGAAGTAGAGACCCAGTACTTC.

At least ten counts were recorded for this clonotype. This chain connects TRBV6-2 or TRBV6-3 to TRBJ1-1; D is unclear. V dropped 6 bases and J dropped 7 bases, with 18 bases sitting between them. Germline CDR1 and CDR2: MNHEY and SVGEGT. The CDR3 length is 14 residues. The CDR3 is CASRTLAGKSEAFF. CDR3 nucleotides: TGTGCCAGCAGGACCCTCGCAGGAAAAAGTGAAGCTTTCTTT.

The rearrangement uses TRBV28 and TRBJ2-7; 7 positions match TRBD2. The CDR3 is 15 residues long. V lost 6 bases to trimming and J lost 0 bases; unmatched junction nucleotides: 8. From germline, CDR1 is MDHEN and CDR2 SYDVKM. DNA for the CDR3: TGTGCCAGCAGGAGGAGCGGGGTGAACTCCTACGAGCAGTACTTC. It translates to CASRRSGVNSYEQYF. The full variable domain, with the rest looked up from reference TRBV28 and TRBJ2-7, is DVKVTQSSRYLVKRTGEKVFLECVQDMDHENMFWYRQDPGLGLRLIYFSYDVKMKEKGDIPEGYSVSREKKERFSLILESASTNQTSMYLCASRRSGVNSYEQYFGPGTRLTVT.

The chain combines TRBV3-1 with TRBJ2-2, with TRBD2 identical over 14 bases. Germline CDR1 and CDR2: LGHDT and YNNKEL (reference sequence). The CDR3 has 20 amino acids. J lost 1 base, V lost 3 bases, and 10 bases had no gene match. The CDR3: CASSQFGTSGGKRNTGELFF. The CDR3 DNA sequence: TGTGCCAGCAGCCAGTTTGGGACTAGCGGGGGCAAAAGGAACACCGGGGAGCTGTTTTTT.

This chain links TRBV28 with TRBJ1-5, with D possibly TRBD1 on 5 matching bases. The CDR3 loop spans 13 amino acids. Trimming shortened V by 8 bases and J by 4 bases, and 12 bases separated the two germline ends. CDR1 MDHEN and CDR2 SYDVKM come from the germline V gene. CDR3 DNA: TGTGCCAGCCATTCAGGGTTTAATCAGCCCCAGCATTTT. As protein: CASHSGFNQPQHF. Full variable domain (rest looked up from reference TRBV28 and TRBJ1-5): DVKVTQSSRYLVKRTGEKVFLECVQDMDHENMFWYRQDPGLGLRLIYFSYDVKMKEKGDIPEGYSVSREKKERFSLILESASTNQTSMYLCASHSGFNQPQHFGDGTRLSIL.

This clonotype has just a few counts. The rearrangement uses TRBV30 and TRBJ2-7, with TRBD2 matching over 7 bases. The germline V gene encodes CDR1 GTSNPN and CDR2 SVGIG (reference sequence). The CDR3 consists of 15 residues. With 0 bases clipped from V and 7 bases from J, the junction kept 12 bases outside the gene matches. CDR3 coding DNA: TGTGCCTGGAGTGTTGCAGCGAACCGAGCGGGGGAGCAGTACTTC. This sequence encodes CAWSVAANRAGEQYF.

A few counts support this clonotype. This sequence joins TRBV27 and TRBJ1-5, with 8 bases that match TRBD1. J lost 2 bases, V lost 4 bases, and 7 bases had no gene match. Germline CDR1 reads MNHEY; CDR2 reads SMNVEV (reference sequence). The CDR3 runs 16 residues. The CDR3 loop reads CASSSGQGRGNQPQHF. CDR3 nucleotide sequence: TGTGCCAGCAGTTCCGGACAGGGACGGGGCAATCAGCCCCAGCATTTT.